A single sample gave rise to the 5 T cell receptor beta chains below, sequenced in a study of blood T cell repertoires in COVID-19. Here immunoSEQ multiplex PCR was the method, and the copy in TCRdb shows in-frame clones only, minus some. The table includes more than 200,000 clones, around 89% detected once. Material for sequencing was PBMCs or T cells enriched from blood (not recorded which). The receptors were gathered from a woman aged 25 to 39 who had recovered from COVID-19.

This chain uses TRBV18 with TRBJ2-1, with TRBD2 identical over 10 bases. This CDR3 spans 16 amino acids. From germline, CDR1 is KGHSH and CDR2 LQKENI. V lost 3 bases to trimming and J lost 7 bases; unmatched junction nucleotides: 9. The CDR3 loop is CASSPILAGVRNEQFF. The DNA of the CDR3 is TGTGCCAGCTCACCCATTCTAGCGGGAGTGAGAAATGAGCAGTTCTTC.

The chain couples TRBV19 to TRBJ1-6, with D unclear. The CDR3 has 15 residues. Trimming removed 8 bases at V and 0 bases at J, with 11 bases between. The germline gives CDR1 LNHDA, CDR2 SQIVND (reference sequence). The DNA for the CDR3 is TGTGCCAGTCGTACAGAGAGCTCCTATAATTCACCCCTCCACTTT. Protein: CASRTESSYNSPLHF.

The V gene is TRBV21-1, the J gene TRBJ1-2. TRBV21-1 is noted as a pseudogene. This CDR3 has 11 residues. The CDR3 sequence is CASESGDGYTF. The CDR3 nucleotides read TGTGCCAGCGAGTCGGGAGATGGCTACACCTTC.

The chain employs TRBV9 and TRBJ2-1; no reliable D call. The V end lost 2 bases, the J end lost 0 bases, and 12 bases lay between the germline ends. The CDR3 is 16 residues long. The germline V gene has CDR1 SGDLS and CDR2 YYNGEE. The CDR3 DNA reads as TGTGCCAGCAGCGTCGAGCGCCGAAGCTCCTACAATGAGCAGTTCTTC. Protein: CASSVERRSSYNEQFF.

V gene TRBV27 combines with J gene TRBJ2-7; 9 bases match TRBD2. CDR3 size: 16 residues. V dropped 2 bases and J dropped 3; count of bases not matched to a gene: 8. Germline lookup yields CDR1 MNHEY and CDR2 SMNVEV (reference sequence). The CDR3, as DNA: TGTGCCAGCAGTTTAACCAGCGGGAGGCGGAACTACGAGCAGTACTTC. Translation: CASSLTSGRRNYEQYF.